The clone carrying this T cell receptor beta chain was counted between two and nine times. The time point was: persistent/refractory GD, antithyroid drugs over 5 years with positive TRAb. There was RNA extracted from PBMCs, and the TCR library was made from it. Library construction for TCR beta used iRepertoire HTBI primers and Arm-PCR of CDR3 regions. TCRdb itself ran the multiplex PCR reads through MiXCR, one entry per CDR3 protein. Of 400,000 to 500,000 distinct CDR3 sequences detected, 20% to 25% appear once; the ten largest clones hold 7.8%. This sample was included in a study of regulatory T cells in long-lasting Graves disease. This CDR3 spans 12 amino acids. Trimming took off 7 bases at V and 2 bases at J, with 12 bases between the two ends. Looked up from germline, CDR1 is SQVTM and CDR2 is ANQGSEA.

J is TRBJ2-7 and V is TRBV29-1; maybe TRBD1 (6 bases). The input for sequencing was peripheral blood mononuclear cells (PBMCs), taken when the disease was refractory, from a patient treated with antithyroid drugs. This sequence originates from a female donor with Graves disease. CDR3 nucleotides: TGCAGCGGCAAAGGACAGACCTACGAGCAGTACTTC. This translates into CSGKGQTYEQYF.